One sample yielded the 20 T cell receptor beta chains listed below, sequenced in a study of blood T cells in healthy people across ages. Primers used in a second PCR of roughly 6 to 12 cycles were a sample-barcoded 5' primer and a J-beta primer mix. MiXCR, applied by TCRdb to the 5' RACE reads, yields one record per CDR3 protein. The sample lists over 450,000 distinct CDR3 sequences, 24% occurring once. This sample was shared with a second study, whose subject was T cells of mothers and their children.

The sequencing input was blood. These receptors were collected from a boy between 10 and 17 years old in good health.

This clonotype appeared many times. This rearrangement joins TRBV20-1 to TRBJ1-2; D remains unclear. The V end was cut by 5 bases, the J end by 6 bases, with 13 bases between. The CDR3 has 12 residues. CDR1 is DFQATT and CDR2 is SNEGSKA in the germline V gene (reference sequence). DNA of the CDR3: TGCAGTGCTGCCACTCAGGAACATGGCTACACCTTC. Residues: CSAATQEHGYTF.

Here the CDR3 DNA reads TGCGCCAGCGGCAGCGGGACGCTTTCCTACGAGCAGTACTTC. Protein product: CASGSGTLSYEQYF. The J gene is TRBJ2-1, the V gene TRBV5-1; 7 bases are shared with TRBD2. The DNA end is a closer match to TRBJ2-7, so the J assignment may be wrong. CDR1 and CDR2 from the germline V gene are SGHRS and YFSETQ. CDR3 length: 14 residues.

The gene calls are TRBV4-1 and TRBJ1-1; D unclear. Germline V gives CDR1 MGHRA, CDR2 YSYEKL. This CDR3 comprises 16 residues. The V end was cut by 1 base, the J end by 3 bases, with 15 bases between. The CDR3 nucleotides are TGCGCCAGCAGCCAAGGCTCCGCCAAAGGATACACTGAAGCTTTCTTT. This codes for CASSQGSAKGYTEAFF.

In this sample, this clonotype turned up many times. The rearrangement links TRBV29-1 to TRBJ2-3; TRBD2 might be the D (6 bases). Trimming removed 1 base at V and 2 bases at J, with 10 bases between. The CDR3 loop spans 14 amino acids. Germline-derived CDR1 and CDR2 are SQVTM and ANQGSEA. CDR3 in amino acids: CSVEGSGFTDTQYF. In nucleotides, the CDR3 is TGCAGCGTTGAAGGTAGCGGATTCACAGATACGCAGTATTTT.

Only a few counts were recorded for this clonotype. The chain combines TRBV11-2 with TRBJ2-5, with TRBD2 matching 12 bases. The DNA end is more similar to TRBJ2-1, so the J call may be wrong. The CDR3 runs to 17 residues. The germline CDR1 and CDR2 sequences are SGHAT and FQNNGV. CDR3 amino acids: CASSLDMASGGANEQFF. CDR3 nucleotides: TGTGCCAGCAGCTTAGATATGGCTAGCGGGGGGGCGAATGAGCAGTTCTTC.

The genes are TRBV29-1 and TRBJ1-1, with D unresolved. CDR3 length: 11 residues. Trimming pared 0 bases from V and 6 bases from J, leaving 5 bases between. Looked up from germline, CDR1 is SQVTM and CDR2 is ANQGSEA. CDR3 in amino acids: CSVEDLPEAFF. In DNA form, the CDR3 reads TGCAGCGTTGAAGATCTCCCTGAAGCTTTCTTT.

This chain links TRBV28 with TRBJ2-3; perhaps D is TRBD1 or TRBD2 (5 bases each). The CDR3 has 13 residues. V lost 6 bases and J lost 5, with 12 bases in between. Germline CDR1 reads MDHEN; CDR2 reads SYDVKM. The CDR3 reads CASRKSGGDTQYF. CDR3 coding DNA: TGTGCCAGCAGGAAAAGTGGGGGAGATACGCAGTATTTT.

The rearrangement uses TRBV4-1 and TRBJ2-7; 7 bases line up with TRBD1. Germline CDR1 MGHRA, CDR2 YSYEKL. With 0 bases clipped from V and 3 bases from J, the junction kept 2 bases outside the gene matches. This CDR3 contains 14 residues. The CDR3 here is CASSQENRGYEQYF. The CDR3 DNA follows: TGCGCCAGCAGCCAAGAAAACAGGGGCTACGAGCAGTACTTC.

This clonotype appeared a few times. The V gene is TRBV24-1, the J gene TRBJ2-3; D is unclear. V lost 0 bases and J 0 bases, leaving 3 bases between the germline ends. This CDR3 is 14 amino acids long. CDR1 and CDR2 from the germline V gene are KGHDR and SFDVKD. The CDR3 region has the DNA TGTGCCACCAGTGATTTGCCTAGCACAGATACGCAGTATTTT. Encoded protein: CATSDLPSTDTQYF.

This clonotype was seen only a few times. The V and J genes are TRBV7-8 and TRBJ2-2; D perhaps matches TRBD1 (6 bases). This CDR3 contains 14 residues. Trimming pared 5 bases from V and 6 bases from J, leaving 13 bases between. The V gene's germline CDR1 is SGHVS and CDR2 FQNEAQ. Written as DNA, the CDR3 is TGTGCCAGCAGCCCGGGGACACTCGCCGGGGAGCTGTTTTTT. Protein sequence: CASSPGTLAGELFF. Full variable domain (remainder filled in from reference TRBV7-8 and TRBJ2-2): GAGVSQSPRYKVAKRGQDVALRCDPISGHVSLFWYQQALGQGPEFLTYFQNEAQLDKSGLPSDRFFAERPEGSVSTLKIQRTQQEDSAVYLCASSPGTLAGELFFGEGSRLTVL.

V is TRBV7-2 and J is TRBJ2-3; 9 bases line up with TRBD1. Germline values: CDR1 SGHTA, CDR2 FQGNSA. CDR3 size: 17 residues. The V gene end was trimmed by 7 bases and the J gene end by 0 bases; junction bases not matched to a gene: 11. CDR3 bases: TGTGCCAGCACCACGGCAAGTGGGACAGGGAGCACAGATACGCAGTATTTT. As protein: CASTTASGTGSTDTQYF.

The CDR3 loop is CASRRTGTGLSGANVLTF. CDR3 nucleotide sequence: TGTGCCAGCAGGAGAACCGGGACTGGATTATCTGGGGCCAACGTCCTGACTTTC. The genes are TRBV28 and TRBJ2-6; D is possibly TRBD2 (6 bases). Deletions cut 6 bases from V and 1 base from J, with 19 bases between. Germline assignment: CDR1 MDHEN and CDR2 SYDVKM. This CDR3 is built from 18 residues.

The table lists this clonotype with a few counts. V and J are TRBV13 and TRBJ2-5, with 7 positions matching TRBD1. CDR1 PRHDT and CDR2 FYEKMQ come from the germline V gene (reference sequence). V was pared by 5 bases and J by 5 bases, with 11 bases of the junction left unmatched. The CDR3 consists of 15 residues. CDR3 DNA sequence: TGTGCCAGCAGCGTATACGAGACAGGGCGGGAGACCCAGTACTTC. Translating it yields CASSVYETGRETQYF.

This CDR3 reads CASSPGLATSDTQYF. The CDR3 nucleotides are TGTGCCAGCAGTCCCGGTCTAGCAACGTCAGATACGCAGTATTTT. The rearrangement links TRBV7-8 to TRBJ2-3, with a tentative D call TRBD2 (5 bases). The germline V gene has CDR1 SGHVS and CDR2 FQNEAQ. V was trimmed by 6 bases and J by 4 bases, leaving 17 bases between them. This CDR3 is built from 15 residues.

There are a few counts of this clonotype. J is TRBJ2-1 and V is TRBV5-6, with TRBD1 matching 7 bases. V was pared by 1 base and J by 5 bases, with 3 bases of the junction left unmatched. Germline V gene lookup returns CDR1 SGHDT and CDR2 YYEEEE. This CDR3 has 14 residues. For the CDR3, the DNA is TGTGCCAGCAGCTTGCGGCAGGGGGACAATGAGCAGTTCTTC. This sequence encodes CASSLRQGDNEQFF.

This chain links TRBV11-2 with TRBJ2-4; D unclear. CDR3 size: 15 residues. The V gene lost 0 bases and the J gene lost 6 bases, with 12 bases spanning the gap. The V gene's germline CDR1 is SGHAT and CDR2 FQNNGV. The CDR3 sequence is CASSLDRIKANIQYF. CDR3 coding DNA: TGTGCCAGCAGCTTAGATCGAATCAAGGCAAACATTCAGTACTTC.

This clonotype came up a few times. J is TRBJ1-5 and V is TRBV7-2; TRBD1 agrees at 9 bases. CDR3 length: 15 residues. Germline CDR1 and CDR2: SGHTA and FQGNSA. V lost 5 bases to trimming and J lost 5 bases; unmatched junction nucleotides: 7. DNA of the CDR3: TGTGCCAGCAGCCCTGGGACAGGGAGGGATCAGCCCCAGCATTTT. This sequence encodes CASSPGTGRDQPQHF.

The chain joins TRBV29-1 to TRBJ1-3; tentative D call: TRBD1 (5 bases). This CDR3 region has 14 residues. Trimming removed 7 bases from V and 4 bases from J, with 17 bases in between. The germline CDR1 and CDR2 sequences are SQVTM and ANQGSEA. The chain's CDR3 is CSANQDGGGNTIYF. DNA for the CDR3: TGCAGCGCCAACCAGGACGGGGGAGGAAACACCATATATTTT.

This clonotype has just a few counts. This chain connects TRBV20-1 to TRBJ2-7; D may be TRBD2 (6 bases). This CDR3 has 14 amino acids. Germline V gives CDR1 DFQATT, CDR2 SNEGSKA (reference sequence). The V end was cut by 5 bases, the J end by 5 bases, with 19 bases between. CDR3 in DNA: TGCAGTGCTTCAGACTTCCGGGGGATGAACGAGCAGTACTTC. This codes for CSASDFRGMNEQYF.

This clonotype occurred a few times. Here the CDR3 DNA reads TGCAGTTCCCGGGACTACACCTCCTACGAGCAGTACTTC. Translating gives CSSRDYTSYEQYF. The chain links TRBV20-1 to TRBJ2-5; 7 bases line up with TRBD2. The end of the DNA fits TRBJ2-7 better, so the J call may be wrong. CDR3 length equals 13 residues. The germline CDR1 and CDR2 sequences are DFQATT and SNEGSKA (reference sequence).